This T cell receptor (beta chain) was recorded in a study of long-term antiretroviral therapy in people with HIV. Study-wide findings and caveats: Following ART, diversity rose but still fell short of transplant donor controls.

This was the immunoSEQ v3.0 assay at survey level. This table comes from immunoSEQ multiplex PCR, and its TCRdb copy is limited to in-frame clones, with some not included. The sample holds about 24,000 clones, 65% to 90% seen once. V dropped 8 bases and J dropped 0 bases, with 11 bases sitting between them. The CDR3 runs to 15 residues. In germline, CDR1 is MNHNS, CDR2 SASEGT. Details on this clone: Its antigen is as yet unknown.

The chain combines TRBV6-1 with TRBJ2-6; no reliable D call. Sequenced material: unsorted PBMCs, taken at the start of antiretroviral therapy, before treatment. This receptor was obtained from a woman under 30 with HIV. The CDR3 loop reads CASFAGDSGANVLTF. The CDR3 DNA follows: TGTGCCAGCTTTGCCGGAGACTCTGGGGCCAACGTCCTGACTTTC.